The 19 T cell receptor beta chains below come from one sample, sequenced in a study of T cell changes during pregnancy in multiple sclerosis. Libraries were prepared by immunoSEQ multiplex PCR; TCRdb keeps only in-frame clonotypes and omits some of them. The sample has nearly 110,000 clones, roughly 92% seen once. Sequenced here: peripheral blood, sampled in the third trimester of pregnancy. The receptors originated from a female donor in good health, enrolled as a control in a pregnancy study.

The chain uses TRBV25-1 and TRBJ2-1; D is undetermined. Germline-derived CDR1 and CDR2 are MGHDK and SYGVNS. The V end was cut by 1 base, the J end by 8 bases, with 12 bases between. The CDR3 extends over 14 amino acids. CDR3 amino acids: CASSEWSVFYEQFF. The DNA of the CDR3 is TGTGCCAGCAGTGAATGGTCGGTTTTTTATGAGCAGTTCTTC.

The chain carries TRBV13 and TRBJ1-1; 9 bases line up with TRBD1. In germline, CDR1 is PRHDT, CDR2 FYEKMQ (reference sequence). This CDR3 comprises 18 residues. V gave up 10 bases and J gave up 1 base; unmatched junction bases: 19. CDR3 DNA sequence: TGTGCCACCCGATTACGCAAGGCCCACAGGGGGCGGAACACTGAAGCTTTCTTT. This sequence encodes CATRLRKAHRGRNTEAFF. The full variable domain, its missing parts supplied by reference TRBV13 and TRBJ1-1, is AAGVIQSPRHLIKEKRETATLKCYPIPRHDTVYWYQQGPGQDPQFLISFYEKMQSDKGSIPDRFSAQQFSDYHSELNMSSLELGDSALYFCATRLRKAHRGRNTEAFFGQGTRLTVV.

J is TRBJ2-7 and V is TRBV15; TRBD1 matches 10 bases. The germline gives CDR1 LNHNV, CDR2 YYDKDF (reference sequence). V dropped 8 bases and J dropped 1; count of bases not matched to a gene: 5. The CDR3 has 14 amino acids. The CDR3 protein is CATAGDRGSYEQYF. DNA of the CDR3: TGTGCCACCGCCGGGGACAGGGGTTCCTACGAGCAGTACTTC.

V and J are TRBV11-3 and TRBJ1-1; 12 positions agree with TRBD1. The CDR3 covers 13 residues. Trimming removed 10 bases from V and 2 bases from J; junction bases left unmatched: 2. Germline assignment: CDR1 SGHNT and CDR2 YENEEA. The DNA of the CDR3 is TGTGCCACCGGGACAGGGGGCAACACTGAAGCTTTCTTT. Residues: CATGTGGNTEAFF.

The chain recombines TRBV5-4 with TRBJ2-5; D uncertain. CDR3 length equals 14 residues. Germline-derived CDR1 and CDR2 are SGHNT and YYREEE (reference sequence). V lost 2 bases and J 5 bases, leaving 13 bases between the germline ends. CDR3 region: CASSFGTLGETQYF. In DNA form, the CDR3 reads TGTGCCAGCAGCTTCGGCACTCTCGGGGAGACCCAGTACTTC.

The rearrangement links TRBV4-3 to TRBJ2-1; 7 bases line up with TRBD2. After removal of 0 bases from V and 3 bases from J, the junction contained 5 bases not matched to a gene. The CDR3 loop spans 16 amino acids. Germline-derived CDR1 and CDR2 are LGHNA and YSLEER. CDR3 region: CASSQDLASGYNEQFF. The CDR3 nucleotides read TGCGCCAGCAGCCAAGATTTGGCTAGCGGCTACAATGAGCAGTTCTTC.

This chain joins TRBV2 and TRBJ2-2; 11 nucleotides align to TRBD1. The germline V gene encodes CDR1 SNHLY and CDR2 FYNNEI. V gave up 3 bases and J gave up 4 bases; unmatched junction bases: 1. The CDR3 has 15 amino acids. The CDR3 sequence: CASSEDRGLTGELFF. In DNA form, the CDR3 reads TGTGCCAGCAGTGAGGACAGGGGGCTCACCGGGGAGCTGTTTTTT.

The chain joins TRBV18 to TRBJ1-2; D perhaps matches TRBD1 (5 bases). The CDR3 is 14 residues long. V was trimmed by 2 bases and J by 6 bases, leaving 13 bases between them. In germline, CDR1 is KGHSH, CDR2 LQKENI. CDR3 sequence: CASSPYPDNNGYTF. CDR3 nucleotides: TGTGCCAGCTCACCATATCCGGACAATAATGGCTACACCTTC.

The rearrangement uses TRBV4-1 and TRBJ2-7, with 9 bases identical to TRBD1. The CDR3 totals 15 residues. Trimming cost V 3 bases and J 4 bases; bases outside gene matches: 7. From germline, CDR1 is MGHRA and CDR2 YSYEKL. CDR3 region: CASSHETGGFYEQYF. The CDR3 nucleotides are TGCGCCAGCAGCCATGAAACAGGGGGCTTTTACGAGCAGTACTTC.

This chain uses TRBV7-2 with TRBJ1-5; unclear D gene. Germline V CDR1 and CDR2: SGHTA, FQGNSA. This CDR3 contains 13 residues. Trimming stripped 5 bases from V and 7 bases from J, with 12 bases between. CDR3 sequence (DNA): TGTGCCAGCAGCCCCAGTTTCGGGCAGCCCCAGCATTTT. Protein: CASSPSFGQPQHF.

This chain links TRBV4-1 with TRBJ1-4; D ambiguous. This CDR3 spans 16 amino acids. The germline V gene encodes CDR1 MGHRA and CDR2 YSYEKL. The V end lost 0 bases, the J end lost 0 bases, and 8 bases lay between the germline ends. This CDR3 is CASSQDGSATNEKLFF. The CDR3 nucleotides read TGCGCCAGCAGCCAAGATGGCAGCGCAACTAATGAAAAACTGTTTTTT.

CDR3 protein: CASSQVSPSSYNEQFF. For the CDR3, the DNA is TGTGCCAGCAGCCAAGTGTCTCCTAGCTCCTACAATGAGCAGTTCTTC. J is TRBJ2-1 and V is TRBV4-2, with D unclear. Germline CDR1 is LGHNA and CDR2 is YNFKEQ. This CDR3 has 16 amino acids. V was shortened by 1 base and J by 0 bases, with 10 bases between the two germline ends.

The chain combines TRBV6-1 with TRBJ1-2; D possibly corresponds to TRBD1 (5 bases). Trimming cost V 7 bases and J 3 bases, with 15 bases left between them. Germline V gene data show CDR1 as MNHNS and CDR2 as SASEGT. This CDR3 is built from 14 residues. The CDR3 loop reads CASTEHGGDYGYTF. DNA of the CDR3: TGTGCCAGCACCGAGCATGGGGGGGACTATGGCTACACCTTC.

The rearrangement uses TRBV27 and TRBJ2-7; D may be TRBD1 (5 bases). The CDR3 is made up of 14 amino acids. Trimming shortened V by 5 bases and J by 1 base, and 12 bases separated the two germline ends. The germline V gene encodes CDR1 MNHEY and CDR2 SMNVEV (reference sequence). The CDR3 DNA sequence: TGTGCCAGCAGTACACAGGTAACTTCCTACGAGCAGTACTTC. Protein sequence: CASSTQVTSYEQYF.

V gene TRBV28 combines with J gene TRBJ2-5; TRBD2 aligns across 15 bases. Germline CDR1 and CDR2: MDHEN and SYDVKM. The junction had 5 bases not matched to a gene; V was cut back by 4 bases and J by 2 bases. The CDR3 spans 17 residues. The CDR3 DNA reads TGTGCCAGCAGTTCAAACGGACTAGCGGGGGGGCAAGAGACCCAGTACTTC. It translates to CASSSNGLAGGQETQYF.

This chain joins TRBV14 and TRBJ2-7; TRBD1 agrees at 9 bases. The V and J ends lost 3 bases and 3 bases, in that order; junction bases with no gene match: 0. Germline assignment: CDR1 SGHDN and CDR2 FVKESK. This CDR3 has 13 amino acids. The chain's CDR3 is CASSQTGGYEQYF. CDR3 DNA sequence: TGTGCCAGCAGCCAGACAGGGGGCTACGAGCAGTACTTC.

The J gene is TRBJ1-1, the V gene TRBV7-8; 8 bases match TRBD1. With V trimmed by 5 bases and J by 7 bases, 15 bases remained unmatched. CDR3 length: 16 amino acids. CDR1 is SGHVS and CDR2 is FQNEAQ in the germline V gene. The DNA of the CDR3 is TGTGCCAGCAGCCCTGGGACAGGAGGGGGCCCAGGTGAAGCTTTCTTT. Protein sequence: CASSPGTGGGPGEAFF.

The V and J genes are TRBV9 and TRBJ1-1; TRBD1 matches at 7 bases. V trimming: 3 bases; J trimming: 5 bases; junction bases outside the gene matches: 10. The CDR3 has 15 residues. The germline V gene has CDR1 SGDLS and CDR2 YYNGEE. The DNA for the CDR3 is TGTGCCAGCAGCGACTCGGGACAGCTATCGACTGAAGCTTTCTTT. This translates into CASSDSGQLSTEAFF. The full variable domain, rest sourced from reference TRBV9 and TRBJ1-1, is DSGVTQTPKHLITATGQRVTLRCSPRSGDLSVYWYQQSLDQGLQFLIQYYNGEERAKGNILERFSAQQFPDLHSELNLSSLELGDSALYFCASSDSGQLSTEAFFGQGTRLTVV.

The chain uses TRBV7-3 and TRBJ2-1, with D tentatively TRBD2 (6 bases). The CDR3 spans 14 residues. Germline V CDR1 and CDR2: SGHTA, FQGTGA. The V gene lost 4 bases and the J gene lost 10 bases, with 17 bases spanning the gap. CDR3 residues: CASSSATRGQEQFF. The CDR3 DNA is TGTGCCAGCAGCTCAGCGACTAGGGGTCAAGAGCAGTTCTTC.